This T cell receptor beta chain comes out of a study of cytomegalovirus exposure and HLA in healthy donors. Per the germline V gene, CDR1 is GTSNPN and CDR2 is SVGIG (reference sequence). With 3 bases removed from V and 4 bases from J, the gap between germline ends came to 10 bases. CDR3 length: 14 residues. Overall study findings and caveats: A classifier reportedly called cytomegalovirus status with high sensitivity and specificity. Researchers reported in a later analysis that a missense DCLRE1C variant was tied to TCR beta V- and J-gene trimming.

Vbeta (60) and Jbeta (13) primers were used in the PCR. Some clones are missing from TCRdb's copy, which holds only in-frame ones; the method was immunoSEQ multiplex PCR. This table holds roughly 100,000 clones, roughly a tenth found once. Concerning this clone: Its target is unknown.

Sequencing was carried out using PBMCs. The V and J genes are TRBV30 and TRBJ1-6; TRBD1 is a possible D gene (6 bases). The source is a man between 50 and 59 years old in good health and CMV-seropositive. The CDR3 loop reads CAWRGTPYNSPLHF. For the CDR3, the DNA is TGTGCCTGGAGGGGGACACCGTATAATTCACCCCTCCACTTT.